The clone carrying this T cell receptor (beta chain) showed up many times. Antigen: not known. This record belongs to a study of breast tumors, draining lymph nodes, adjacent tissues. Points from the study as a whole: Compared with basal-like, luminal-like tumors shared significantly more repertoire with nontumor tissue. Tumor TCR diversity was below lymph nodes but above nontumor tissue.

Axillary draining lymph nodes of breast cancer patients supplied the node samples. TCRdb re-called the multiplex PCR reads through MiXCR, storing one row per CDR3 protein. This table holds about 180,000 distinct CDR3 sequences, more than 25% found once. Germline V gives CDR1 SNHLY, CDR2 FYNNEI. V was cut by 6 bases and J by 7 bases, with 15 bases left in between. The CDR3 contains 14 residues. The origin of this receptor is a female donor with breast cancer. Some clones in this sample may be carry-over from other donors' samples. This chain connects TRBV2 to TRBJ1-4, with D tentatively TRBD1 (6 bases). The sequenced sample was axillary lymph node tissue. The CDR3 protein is CASSETGRSEKLFF. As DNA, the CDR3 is TGTGCCAGCAGCGAGACAGGTCGGAGTGAAAAACTGTTTTTT.